The present TCR beta chain was sequenced within a study of patients and donors after allogeneic stem cell transplantation. This clonotype showed up many times. Via MiXCR, TCRdb re-called the RT-PCR reads, giving one row per CDR3 protein. The table lists 9,000 to 10,000 distinct CDR3 sequences, roughly 5.8% of them singletons. Germline values: CDR1 LNHNV, CDR2 YYDKDF (reference sequence). V was trimmed by 1 base and J by 8 bases, leaving 11 bases between them. This CDR3 contains 14 residues. The V and J genes are TRBV15 and TRBJ1-4; D might be TRBD1 (5 bases). The sample consisted of blood, either unsorted or a sorted T cell fraction (not recorded which). The receptor was isolated from a human donor who was either an allogeneic HSCT recipient or a stem cell or donor lymphocyte infusion donor (not recorded which). It is not recorded whose cells these are; they may come from a transplant donor. The CDR3 sequence is CATSRVFQGEKLFF. CDR3 nucleotides: TGTGCCACCAGCAGAGTTTTCCAGGGAGAAAAACTGTTTTTT.